These 20 T cell receptor beta chains share one sample of origin, sequenced in a study of cytomegalovirus exposure and HLA in healthy donors. The PCR employed 60 Vbeta primers together with 13 Jbeta primers. The repertoire was sequenced with immunoSEQ multiplex PCR; TCRdb's copy has only in-frame clones and lacks some. This table holds roughly 150,000 clones, 80% found once. Input material: PBMCs. These receptors came from a man aged 30-40 years in good health.

This chain joins TRBV5-4 and TRBJ2-5; TRBD2 matches 9 bases. The V segment lost 5 bases and the J segment 5 bases; nucleotides outside the gene matches: 7. The germline V gene encodes CDR1 SGHNT and CDR2 YYREEE (reference sequence). The CDR3 contains 14 residues. In DNA, the CDR3 is TGTGCCAGCAGTTCGACTAGCGGAGGGGAGACCCAGTACTTC. It codes for CASSSTSGGETQYF.

The J gene is TRBJ2-2, the V gene TRBV6-5, with 7 bases that match TRBD2. Germline values: CDR1 MNHEY, CDR2 SVGAGI. The CDR3 runs 15 residues. V shed 5 bases, J shed 4 bases, and the junction held 7 bases outside the gene matches. The CDR3 sequence: CASSNGAGVTGELFF. DNA for the CDR3: TGTGCCAGCAGTAACGGCGCGGGAGTCACCGGGGAGCTGTTTTTT.

The rearrangement uses TRBV30 and TRBJ1-5; TRBD1 might be the D (6 bases). In germline, CDR1 is GTSNPN, CDR2 SVGIG (reference sequence). Trimming removed 2 bases from V and 4 bases from J, with 9 bases in between. The CDR3 extends over 13 amino acids. CDR3 nucleotides: TGTGCCTGGAGTTTCCAGGGGAATCAGCCCCAGCATTTT. Protein: CAWSFQGNQPQHF.

The CDR3, as DNA: TGTGCCAGCAGCTTGGCGTCAGGGTGGGAGACCCAGTACTTC. This sequence encodes CASSLASGWETQYF. This chain links TRBV5-8 with TRBJ2-5; weak D call: TRBD1 (5 bases). The CDR3 has 14 residues. V dropped 0 bases and J dropped 5 bases, with 11 bases sitting between them. Germline values: CDR1 SGHTS, CDR2 YDEGEE.

This clone was observed a handful of times. The chain couples TRBV7-2 to TRBJ2-6; the match to TRBD1 covers 8 bases. Looked up from germline, CDR1 is SGHTA and CDR2 is FQGNSA. The CDR3 length is 17 residues. Unmatched junction bases numbered 6, after V lost 5 bases and J lost 0 bases. In DNA, the CDR3 is TGTGCCAGCAGCCGGACAGGGAGAGGCTCTGGGGCCAACGTCCTGACTTTC. The encoded protein is CASSRTGRGSGANVLTF.

This chain uses TRBV10-3 with TRBJ2-7; 8 positions match TRBD1. Per germline, CDR1 ENHRY and CDR2 SYGVKD. CDR3 size: 12 residues. V was pared by 8 bases and J by 6 bases, with 6 bases of the junction left unmatched. DNA for the CDR3: TGTGCCATCGGGAGGACAGGGCTCGAGCAGTACTTC. It yields the protein CAIGRTGLEQYF.

The chain links TRBV9 to TRBJ2-7, with 8 bases lining up with TRBD2. Germline lookup yields CDR1 SGDLS and CDR2 YYNGEE. There are 14 residues in the CDR3. The J segment lost 7 bases and the V segment lost 4 bases, leaving 10 bases of the junction unmatched. The CDR3 DNA reads TGTGCCAGCAGCCCCGCGGGAGCGGGAGTAGAGCAGTACTTC. It specifies CASSPAGAGVEQYF.

This chain joins TRBV6-1 and TRBJ2-7; 12 bases align to TRBD2. With V trimmed by 1 base and J by 10 bases, 14 bases remained unmatched. This CDR3 contains 17 residues. Germline lookup yields CDR1 MNHNS and CDR2 SASEGT. CDR3 DNA sequence: TGTGCCAGCAGTGAAGGACTAGCGGGAGTGTTTGCTGTTTTTCAGTACTTC. The encoded protein is CASSEGLAGVFAVFQYF.

This chain joins TRBV11-2 and TRBJ2-7, with TRBD2 matching over 13 bases. The CDR3 loop spans 15 amino acids. The germline V gene encodes CDR1 SGHAT and CDR2 FQNNGV. Trimming cost V 5 bases and J 6 bases; bases outside gene matches: 7. The CDR3 bases are TGTGCCAGCAGCACTCAGGGACTAGCGGGAACCGAGCAGTACTTC. Its protein is CASSTQGLAGTEQYF.

This chain connects TRBV6-6 to TRBJ2-5; the D gene is possibly TRBD1 (6 bases). There are 14 residues in the CDR3. Trimming removed 6 bases from V and 1 base from J, with 12 bases in between. From germline, CDR1 is MNHNY and CDR2 SVGAGI (reference sequence). CDR3: CASSRQTGQETQYF. The CDR3 nucleotides are TGTGCCAGCAGCCGTCAGACAGGCCAAGAGACCCAGTACTTC.

The chain links TRBV7-9 to TRBJ1-2; D is perhaps TRBD1 (6 bases). The CDR3 runs 15 residues. V lost 4 bases to trimming and J lost 6 bases, with 18 bases between them. CDR1 is SEHNR and CDR2 is FQNEAQ in the germline V gene (reference sequence). CDR3 nucleotides: TGTGCCAGCAGCTCAAACTGGGACACTCATCATGGCTACACCTTC. It codes for CASSSNWDTHHGYTF.

This chain joins TRBV5-4 and TRBJ1-2, with D unresolved. The CDR3 is 15 residues long. CDR1 SGHNT and CDR2 YYREEE come from the germline V gene (reference sequence). V was clipped by 0 bases and J by 7 bases, with 16 bases between them. The CDR3, as DNA: TGTGCCAGCAGCTTGGTCGGCGCTCCCGCGGGTGGCTACACCTTC. Protein product: CASSLVGAPAGGYTF.

This chain connects TRBV30 to TRBJ1-6, with 7 bases lining up with TRBD1. Trimming cost V 1 base and J 4 bases; bases outside gene matches: 1. The CDR3 has 14 amino acids. CDR1 and CDR2 (germline): GTSNPN, SVGIG (reference sequence). The CDR3 DNA reads TGTGCCTGGAGTGCGGGACAGTATAATTCACCCCTCCACTTT. Translated, it gives CAWSAGQYNSPLHF.

CDR3 sequence reads: CASSLDRASYNSPLHF. The CDR3 DNA sequence: TGTGCCAGCAGCCTCGACAGGGCTTCCTATAATTCACCCCTCCACTTT. The chain combines TRBV27 with TRBJ1-6; 7 bases fit TRBD1. Germline V gene sequence: CDR1 MNHEY, CDR2 SMNVEV (reference sequence). V dropped 6 bases and J dropped 1; count of bases not matched to a gene: 6. The length of the CDR3 is 16 residues.

The V call is TRBV18, the J call TRBJ2-1, with D unresolved. V was pared by 0 bases and J by 9 bases, with 18 bases between. Germline CDR1 is KGHSH and CDR2 is LQKENI. The CDR3 extends over 16 amino acids. The DNA for the CDR3 is TGTGCCAGCTCACCACCCACCAGGAACAATGCCGGTGAGCAGTTCTTC. Protein sequence: CASSPPTRNNAGEQFF.

This clone was counted between two and nine times. The chain is built from TRBV2 and TRBJ2-3; 14 positions match TRBD2. Germline assignment: CDR1 SNHLY and CDR2 FYNNEI. The CDR3 spans 16 residues. J gave up 5 bases and V 4 bases, and 5 bases lay outside the gene matches. DNA for the CDR3: TGTGCCAGCAGTGTTCGACTAGCGGGAGGGGAAGATACGCAGTATTTT. It is translated as CASSVRLAGGEDTQYF.

The V call is TRBV7-9, the J call TRBJ2-7; 11 bases align to TRBD1. CDR1 is SEHNR and CDR2 is FQNEAQ in the germline V gene (reference sequence). The CDR3 totals 15 residues. V lost 5 bases to trimming and J lost 4 bases; unmatched junction nucleotides: 7. CDR3 sequence reads: CASSKDRGQNYEQYF. The CDR3 DNA sequence: TGTGCCAGCAGCAAGGACAGGGGGCAAAATTACGAGCAGTACTTC.

The chain recombines TRBV18 with TRBJ2-7, with 8 bases lining up with TRBD1. Germline V lookup: CDR1 KGHSH, CDR2 LQKENI. The junction had 4 bases not matched to a gene; V was cut back by 2 bases and J by 4 bases. The CDR3 is 14 residues long. CDR3 sequence reads: CASSPDRGRYEQYF. The CDR3, as DNA: TGTGCCAGCTCACCAGACAGGGGTCGGTACGAGCAGTACTTC.

The chain carries TRBV6-1 and TRBJ2-5, with 7 nucleotides matching TRBD1. Per the germline V gene, CDR1 is MNHNS and CDR2 is SASEGT. J lost 11 bases, V lost 0 bases, and 3 bases had no gene match. The CDR3 sequence is 12 residues long. The CDR3 DNA reads TGTGCCAGCAGTGAAGCAGGGGGCAAGCAGTACTTC. Translating gives CASSEAGGKQYF.

The chain couples TRBV7-9 to TRBJ2-7, with TRBD1 matching over 7 bases. V lost 2 bases, J lost 6 bases, and 4 bases stayed unmatched. The CDR3 covers 13 residues. Germline CDR1 SEHNR, CDR2 FQNEAQ (reference sequence). In DNA form, the CDR3 reads TGTGCCAGCAGCTTACTTGACAGGGCCGAGCAGTACTTC. Its translation is CASSLLDRAEQYF.